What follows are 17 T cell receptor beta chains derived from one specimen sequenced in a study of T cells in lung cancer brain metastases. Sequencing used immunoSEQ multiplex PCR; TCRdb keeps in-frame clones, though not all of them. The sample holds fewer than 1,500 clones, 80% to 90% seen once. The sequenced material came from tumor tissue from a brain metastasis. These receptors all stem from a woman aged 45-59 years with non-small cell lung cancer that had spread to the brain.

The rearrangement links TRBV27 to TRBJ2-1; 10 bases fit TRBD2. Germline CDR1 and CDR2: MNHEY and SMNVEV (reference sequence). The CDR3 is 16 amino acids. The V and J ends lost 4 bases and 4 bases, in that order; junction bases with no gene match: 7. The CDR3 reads CASSSTSGPYYNEQFF. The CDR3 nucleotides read TGTGCCAGCAGTTCGACTAGCGGGCCATATTACAATGAGCAGTTCTTC.

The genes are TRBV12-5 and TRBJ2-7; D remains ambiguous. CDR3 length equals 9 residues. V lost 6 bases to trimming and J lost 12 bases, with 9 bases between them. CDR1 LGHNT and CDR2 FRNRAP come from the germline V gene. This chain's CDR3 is CASGRVWYF. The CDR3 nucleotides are TGTGCTAGTGGCCGAGTATGGTACTTC.

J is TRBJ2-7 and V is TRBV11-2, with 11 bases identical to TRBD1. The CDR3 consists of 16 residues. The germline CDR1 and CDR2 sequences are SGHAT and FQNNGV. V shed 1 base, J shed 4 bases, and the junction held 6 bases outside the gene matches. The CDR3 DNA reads TGTGCCAGCAGCTTAGCCGGGACAGGGGGATCTTACGAGCAGTACTTC. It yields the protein CASSLAGTGGSYEQYF.

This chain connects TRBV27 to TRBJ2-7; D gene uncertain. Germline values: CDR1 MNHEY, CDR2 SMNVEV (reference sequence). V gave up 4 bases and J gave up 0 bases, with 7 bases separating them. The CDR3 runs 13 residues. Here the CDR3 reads CASSSRPSYEQYF. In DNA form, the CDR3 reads TGTGCCAGCAGTTCTCGCCCCTCCTACGAGCAGTACTTC.

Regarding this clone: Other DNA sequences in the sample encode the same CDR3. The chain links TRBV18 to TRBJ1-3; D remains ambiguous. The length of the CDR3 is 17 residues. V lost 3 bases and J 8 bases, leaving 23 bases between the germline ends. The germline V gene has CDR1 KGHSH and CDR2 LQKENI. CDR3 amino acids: CASSPHQGFYYEDTIYF. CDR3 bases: TGTGCCAGCTCACCTCATCAAGGTTTCTATTATGAAGACACCATATATTTT.

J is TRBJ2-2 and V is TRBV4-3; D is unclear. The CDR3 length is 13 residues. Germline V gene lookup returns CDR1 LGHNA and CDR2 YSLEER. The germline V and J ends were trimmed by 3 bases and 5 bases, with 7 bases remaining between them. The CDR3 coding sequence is TGCGCCAGCAGCCAGGATCGGACCGGGGAGCTGTTTTTT. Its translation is CASSQDRTGELFF.

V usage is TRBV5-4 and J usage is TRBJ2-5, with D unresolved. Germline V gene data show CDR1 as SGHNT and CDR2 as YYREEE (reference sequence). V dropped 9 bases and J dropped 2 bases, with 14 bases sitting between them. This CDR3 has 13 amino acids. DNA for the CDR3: TGTGCCACCTCGTTGCGGAATCAAGAGACCCAGTACTTC. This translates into CATSLRNQETQYF.

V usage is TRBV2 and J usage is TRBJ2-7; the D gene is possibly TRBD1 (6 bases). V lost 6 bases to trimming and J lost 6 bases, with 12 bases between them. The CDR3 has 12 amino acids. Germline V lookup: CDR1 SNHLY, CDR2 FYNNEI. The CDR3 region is CASSQAGVEQYF. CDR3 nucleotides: TGTGCCAGCAGCCAAGCAGGGGTCGAGCAGTACTTC.

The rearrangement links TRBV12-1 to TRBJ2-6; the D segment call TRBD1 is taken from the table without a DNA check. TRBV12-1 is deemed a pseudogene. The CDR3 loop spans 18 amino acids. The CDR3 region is CASSKICYRTKSGQRPDF. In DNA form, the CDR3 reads TGTGCCAGCAGCAAAATATGTTATAGGACAAAGTCGGGCCAACGTCCTGACTTC.

CDR3 coding DNA: TGTGCCTGGAGTGGGACAGGAGGCGGAAGCACTGAAGCTTTCTTT. Translation gives CAWSGTGGGSTEAFF. The V call is TRBV30, the J call TRBJ1-1; TRBD1 agrees at 7 bases. The CDR3 runs to 15 residues. V shed 1 base and J 4 bases; nucleotides not matched to a gene: 9. Germline values: CDR1 GTSNPN, CDR2 SVGIG (reference sequence).

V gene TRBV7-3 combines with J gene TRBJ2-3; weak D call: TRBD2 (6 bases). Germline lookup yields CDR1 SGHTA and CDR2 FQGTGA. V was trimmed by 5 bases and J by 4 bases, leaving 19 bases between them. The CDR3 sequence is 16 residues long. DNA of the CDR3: TGTGCCAGCAGCCCCGAAGGGCGGAGGGGAGCAGATACGCAGTATTTT. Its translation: CASSPEGRRGADTQYF.

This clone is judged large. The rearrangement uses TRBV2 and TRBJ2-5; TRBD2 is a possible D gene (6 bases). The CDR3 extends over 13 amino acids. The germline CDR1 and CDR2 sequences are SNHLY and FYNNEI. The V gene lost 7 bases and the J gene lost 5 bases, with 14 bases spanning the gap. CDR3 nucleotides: TGTGCCAGCAATGGACTACAGCCGGAGACCCAGTACTTC. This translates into CASNGLQPETQYF.

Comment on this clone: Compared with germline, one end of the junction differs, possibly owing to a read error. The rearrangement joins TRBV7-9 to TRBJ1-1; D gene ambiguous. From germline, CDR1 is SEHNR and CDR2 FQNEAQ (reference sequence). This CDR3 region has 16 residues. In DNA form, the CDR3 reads TGTGCCAGCAGGCGTCCCGACCCGGACCAAGACACTGAAGCTTTTTTT. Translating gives CASRRPDPDQDTEAFF.

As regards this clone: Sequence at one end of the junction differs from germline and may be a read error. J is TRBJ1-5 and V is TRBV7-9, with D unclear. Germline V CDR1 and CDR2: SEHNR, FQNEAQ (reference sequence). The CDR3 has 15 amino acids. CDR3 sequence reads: CVSSSEGMGNQPQHF. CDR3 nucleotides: TGTGTCAGCAGCTCGGAGGGTATGGGCAATCAGCCCCAGCATTTT.

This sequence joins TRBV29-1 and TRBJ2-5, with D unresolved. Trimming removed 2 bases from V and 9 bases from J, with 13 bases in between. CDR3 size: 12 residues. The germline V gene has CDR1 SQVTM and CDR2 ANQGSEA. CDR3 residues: CSVEFRSMAQYF. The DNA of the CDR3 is TGCAGCGTTGAATTCCGCTCCATGGCCCAGTACTTC.

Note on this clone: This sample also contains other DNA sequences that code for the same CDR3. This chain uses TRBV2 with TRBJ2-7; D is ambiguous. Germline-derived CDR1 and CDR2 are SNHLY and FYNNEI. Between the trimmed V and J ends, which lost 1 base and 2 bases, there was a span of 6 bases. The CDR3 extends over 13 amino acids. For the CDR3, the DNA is TGTGCCAGCAGTGAAGTTGGGGCCTACGAGCAGTACTTC. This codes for CASSEVGAYEQYF.

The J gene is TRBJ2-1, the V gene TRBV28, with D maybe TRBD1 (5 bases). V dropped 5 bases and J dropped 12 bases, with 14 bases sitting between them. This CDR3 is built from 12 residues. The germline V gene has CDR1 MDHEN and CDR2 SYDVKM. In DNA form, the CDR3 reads TGTGCCAGCAGTGTGGACATATCCGGGCAGTTCTTC. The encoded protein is CASSVDISGQFF.